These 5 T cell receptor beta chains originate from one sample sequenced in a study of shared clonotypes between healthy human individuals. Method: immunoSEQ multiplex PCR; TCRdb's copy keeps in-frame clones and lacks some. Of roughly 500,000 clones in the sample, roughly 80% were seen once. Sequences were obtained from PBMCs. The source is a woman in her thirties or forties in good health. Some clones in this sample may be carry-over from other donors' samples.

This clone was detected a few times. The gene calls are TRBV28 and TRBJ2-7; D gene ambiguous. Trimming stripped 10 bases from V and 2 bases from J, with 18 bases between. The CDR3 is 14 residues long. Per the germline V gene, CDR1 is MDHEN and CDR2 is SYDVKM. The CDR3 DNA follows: TGTGCCACCTCGAAGCCAGTACTGACCTACGAGCAGTACTTC. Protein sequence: CATSKPVLTYEQYF.

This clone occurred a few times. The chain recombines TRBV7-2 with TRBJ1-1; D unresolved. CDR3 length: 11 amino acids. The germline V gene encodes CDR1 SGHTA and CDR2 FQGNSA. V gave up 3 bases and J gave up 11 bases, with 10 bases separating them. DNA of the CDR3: TGTGCCAGCAGCTTGGGTAGCTACGCTTTCTTT. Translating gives CASSLGSYAFF.

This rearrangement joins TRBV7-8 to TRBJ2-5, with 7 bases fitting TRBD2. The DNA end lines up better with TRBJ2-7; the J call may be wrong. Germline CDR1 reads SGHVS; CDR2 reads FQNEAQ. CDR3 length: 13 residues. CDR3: CASSRSGAYEQYF. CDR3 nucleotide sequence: TGTGCCAGCAGCAGGAGCGGGGCCTACGAGCAGTACTTC.

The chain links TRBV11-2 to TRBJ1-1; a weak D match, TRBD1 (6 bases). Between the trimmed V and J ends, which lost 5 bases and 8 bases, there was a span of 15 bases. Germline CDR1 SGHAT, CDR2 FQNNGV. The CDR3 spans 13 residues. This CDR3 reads CASSILRGGEAFF. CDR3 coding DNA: TGTGCCAGCAGCATTCTCAGGGGCGGAGAAGCTTTCTTT. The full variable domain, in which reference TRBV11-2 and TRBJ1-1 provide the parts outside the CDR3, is EAGVAQSPRYKIIEKRQSVAFWCNPISGHATLYWYQQILGQGPKLLIQFQNNGVVDDSQLPKDRFSAERLKGVDSTLKIQPAKLEDSAVYLCASSILRGGEAFFGQGTRLTVV.

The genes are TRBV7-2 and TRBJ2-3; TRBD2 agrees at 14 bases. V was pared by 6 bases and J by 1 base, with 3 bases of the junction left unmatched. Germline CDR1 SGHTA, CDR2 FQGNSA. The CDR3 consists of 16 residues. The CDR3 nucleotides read TGTGCCAGCAGGAGGGGACTAGCGGGAGGCACAGATACGCAGTATTTT. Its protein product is CASRRGLAGGTDTQYF.